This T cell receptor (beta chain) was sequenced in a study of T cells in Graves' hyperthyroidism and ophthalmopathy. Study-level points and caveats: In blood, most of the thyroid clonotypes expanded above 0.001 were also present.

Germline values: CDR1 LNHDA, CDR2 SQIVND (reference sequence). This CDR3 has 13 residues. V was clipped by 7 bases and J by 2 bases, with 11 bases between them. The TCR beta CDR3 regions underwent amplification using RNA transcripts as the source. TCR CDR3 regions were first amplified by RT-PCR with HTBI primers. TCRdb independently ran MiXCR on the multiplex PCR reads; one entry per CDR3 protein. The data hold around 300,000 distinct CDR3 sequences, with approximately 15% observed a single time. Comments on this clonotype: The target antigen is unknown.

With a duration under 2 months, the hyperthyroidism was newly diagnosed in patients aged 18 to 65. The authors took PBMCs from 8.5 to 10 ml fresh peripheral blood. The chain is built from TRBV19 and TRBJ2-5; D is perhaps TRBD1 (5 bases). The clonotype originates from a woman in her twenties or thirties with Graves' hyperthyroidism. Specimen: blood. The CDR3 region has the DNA TGTGCCAGTAAAGTAAGGGGACAAGAGACCCAGTACTTC. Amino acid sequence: CASKVRGQETQYF. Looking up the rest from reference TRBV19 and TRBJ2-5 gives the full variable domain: DGGITQSPKYLFRKEGQNVTLSCEQNLNHDAMYWYRQDPGQGLRLIYYSQIVNDFQKGDIAEGYSVSREKKESFPLTVTSAQKNPTAFYLCASKVRGQETQYFGPGTRLLVL.